These T cell receptor beta chains were read from a single sample in a study of cytomegalovirus exposure and HLA in healthy donors. Sequencing was performed with immunoSEQ multiplex PCR; in TCRdb, only in-frame clones are kept and a portion is missing. The specimen's table records some 53,000 clones. Sequencing was performed on PBMCs. Receptors were obtained from an older woman in good health and CMV-seropositive. Each CDR3 is given with its conserved first and last residue. The D gene is left open where the match is weak.

v_call,j_call,d_call,cdr3_nt,cdr3_aa
TRBV6-6,TRBJ1-5,-,TGTGCCAGCAGTTACGAGACTATTCTTCAGCCCCAGCATTTT,CASSYETILQPQHF
TRBV18,TRBJ1-2,-,TGTGCCAGCTCCAAGAACAGGGATGGCTACACCTTC,CASSKNRDGYTF
TRBV19,TRBJ2-3,TRBD2,TGTGCCAGTAGTATGGCCTGGACTAGCGGGGCCACAGATACGCAGTATTTT,CASSMAWTSGATDTQYF
TRBV28,TRBJ2-1,-,TGTGCCAGCAGTTTAATTCGCGGCAATGAGCAGTTCTTC,CASSLIRGNEQFF
TRBV6-5,TRBJ2-1,-,TGTGCCAGCAGTCCCGGGACATCCACTTACAATGAGCAGTTCTTC,CASSPGTSTYNEQFF
TRBV6-5,TRBJ2-4,-,TGTGCCAGCAGTTCACTACCGGATCTAGCCAAAAACATTCAGTACTTC,CASSSLPDLAKNIQYF
TRBV28,TRBJ1-5,TRBD1,TGTGCCAGCAGTCGTACGGGACAGGGTTTCTACCCCCAGCATTTT,CASSRTGQGFYPQHF
TRBV29-1,TRBJ1-2,-,TGCAGCGTTGAGAGGGACACCGGGACCATTAACTATGGCTACACCTTC,CSVERDTGTINYGYTF
TRBV29-1,TRBJ2-1,TRBD2,TGCAGCGTCGCTCTTGGGGGGGACAATGAGCAGTTCTTC,CSVALGGDNEQFF
TRBV18,TRBJ1-6,-,TGTGCCAGCTCACCGACGGAAAGGGGCGGTTCACCCCTCCACTTT,CASSPTERGGSPLHF
TRBV10-2,TRBJ2-7,TRBD1,TGCGCCAGCAGTGAACGGGACAGGGGTCGTAGCGAGCAGTACTTC,CASSERDRGRSEQYF
TRBV10-3,TRBJ1-2,TRBD1,TGTGCCAACGCCCAGGGGGCGATCCCAGACTATGGCTACACCTTC,CANAQGAIPDYGYTF
TRBV18,TRBJ1-2,TRBD1,TGTGCCAGCTCACCAGGGGGGACAGACGACTATGGCTACACCTTC,CASSPGGTDDYGYTF
TRBV6-1,TRBJ1-5,-,TGTGCCAGCAGTGGTCTCAGGAATCAGCCCCAGCATTTT,CASSGLRNQPQHF
TRBV6-6,TRBJ1-1,-,TGTGCCAGCAGTTACCCCGCGGGGGCCATGAACACTGAAGCTTTCTTT,CASSYPAGAMNTEAFF
TRBV9,TRBJ2-2,TRBD1,TGTGCCAGCAGCCCGGCGGGGACAGGGGACACCGGGGAGCTGTTTTTT,CASSPAGTGDTGELFF
TRBV6-6,TRBJ2-7,-,TGTGCCAGCCGCCCAAGGGGGGGTGGATACGAGCAGTACTTC,CASRPRGGGYEQYF
TRBV5-1,TRBJ2-3,TRBD2,TGCGCCAGCAGATCAACTAGCGGGGGGGCAGATACGCAGTATTTT,CASRSTSGGADTQYF
TRBV4-1,TRBJ2-1,TRBD2,TGCGCCAGCAGTCAATACGGGGGGGCCGCCGCCGATGAGCAGTTCTTC,CASSQYGGAAADEQFF
TRBV29-1,TRBJ1-6,TRBD1,TGCAGCGTTCAGACAGGGAGAAATTCACCCCTACACTTT,CSVQTGRNSPLHF
TRBV6-1,TRBJ2-7,-,TGTGCCAGCAGTTGGCAGATTAGCGCCTACGAGCAGTACTTC,CASSWQISAYEQYF
TRBV28,TRBJ1-2,TRBD1,TGTGCCAGCAGCGTCCAGGGGGCGTATGGCTACACCTTC,CASSVQGAYGYTF
TRBV9,TRBJ1-5,TRBD1,TGTGCCAGCAGTGACGGACAGGGCACTCAGCCCCAGCATTTT,CASSDGQGTQPQHF
TRBV2,TRBJ1-6,-,TGTGCCAGCAGCGGGATGCAACCGGGGAATTCACCCCTCCACTTT,CASSGMQPGNSPLHF
TRBV2,TRBJ2-5,TRBD1,TGTGCCAGCAGTGAAGACCCCTTAGGGGGCTTTGCAGAGACCCAGTACTTC,CASSEDPLGGFAETQYF
TRBV18,TRBJ1-5,TRBD1,TGTGCCAGCTCACCGGGGGACAGAGGGAGTGATCAGCACCAGCATTTT,CASSPGDRGSDQHQHF
TRBV5-1,TRBJ2-7,-,TGCGCCAGCAGCGCGGGCCGAGAGGACTACGAGCAGTACTTC,CASSAGREDYEQYF
TRBV6-5,TRBJ2-3,-,TGTGCCAGCAGTTGGACACCTAACACAGATACGCAGTATTTT,CASSWTPNTDTQYF
TRBV14,TRBJ2-1,TRBD2,TGTGCCAGCAGCCAAGATCTCGGGGCTAGCGGGGGGGTAATTAGCTCCTACAATGAGCAGTTCTTC,CASSQDLGASGGVISSYNEQFF
TRBV4-1,TRBJ1-5,-,TGCGCCAGCAGCCAAGAGTTCATGGGGGCGAGCAATCAGCCCCAGCATTTT,CASSQEFMGASNQPQHF
TRBV7-2,TRBJ2-2,TRBD2,TGTGCCAGCAGCTTGACTAGCGGGGCCACGAACACCGGGGAGCTGTTTTTT,CASSLTSGATNTGELFF
TRBV6-6,TRBJ2-7,-,TGTGCCAGCAGTTATCTCCAGGGTCAGGCCTACGAGCAGTACTTC,CASSYLQGQAYEQYF
TRBV28,TRBJ2-7,TRBD2,TGTGCCAGCAGTTTTAGCGGGGGGGCCTACGAGCAGTACTTC,CASSFSGGAYEQYF
TRBV4-1,TRBJ2-5,-,TGCGCCAGCAGCCAAGGACGCGGGCTGGAGACCCAGTACTTC,CASSQGRGLETQYF
TRBV27,TRBJ1-5,-,TGTGCCACCACAGGGTTCCATCAGCCCCAGCATTTT,CATTGFHQPQHF
TRBV7-9,TRBJ1-6,-,TGTGCCAGCAGCGCGGGTCGGACGGACCAATTTTCACCCCTACACTTT,CASSAGRTDQFSPLHF
TRBV7-2,TRBJ2-7,-,TGTGCCAGCAGCTCGAGGGAAGTCGACGAGCAGTACTTC,CASSSREVDEQYF
TRBV6-5,TRBJ2-7,TRBD1,TGTGCCAGCAGTTATGTTGGGACAGGGGACTACGAGCAGTACTTC,CASSYVGTGDYEQYF
TRBV6-1,TRBJ1-3,-,TGTGCCAGCAGTGCCACGCGGGGGAATCCTGGAAACACCATATATTTT,CASSATRGNPGNTIYF
TRBV5-4,TRBJ2-1,-,TGTGCCAGCAGCCCATCTAGTGGGGGGGCCGACAATGAGCAGTTCTTC,CASSPSSGGADNEQFF
TRBV4-2,TRBJ1-2,TRBD1,TGTGCCAGCAGCCAAAAGACAGGGGATGGATATGGCTACACCTTC,CASSQKTGDGYGYTF
TRBV6-6,TRBJ2-7,-,TGTGCCAGCAGTTACGGGGGGGGCGTCGAGCAGTACTTC,CASSYGGGVEQYF
TRBV6-5,TRBJ1-2,-,TGTGCCAGCAGTTACTCTGGGACTGGAGCTAACTATGGCTACACCTTC,CASSYSGTGANYGYTF
TRBV19,TRBJ1-5,TRBD1,TGTGCCAGTAGTACCGACAGGGCTGGTCAGCCCCAGCATTTT,CASSTDRAGQPQHF
TRBV10-1,TRBJ2-7,TRBD2,TGCGCCAGCAGTGGGGGGGGACTGGAAGGCGCCTACGAGCAGTACTTC,CASSGGGLEGAYEQYF
TRBV11-3,TRBJ1-2,TRBD1,TGTGCCAGCAGCGAGGGGGACAGGGGTCGGTATGGCTACACCTTC,CASSEGDRGRYGYTF
TRBV15,TRBJ2-7,-,TGTGCCACCTCGAGAGGGCAGGGGAATCCCTACGAGCAGTACTTC,CATSRGQGNPYEQYF
TRBV5-1,TRBJ2-5,-,TGCGCCAGCAGCTTGGGAAGGGGCGTCCAAGAGACCCAGTACTTC,CASSLGRGVQETQYF
TRBV7-2,TRBJ1-5,-,TGTGCCAGCAGCCCCGCAGTAAGCAATCAGCCCCAGCATTTT,CASSPAVSNQPQHF
TRBV4-3,TRBJ2-2,-,TGCGCCAGCAGCCAGCTAGACAGAAGCACCGGGGAGCTGTTTTTT,CASSQLDRSTGELFF
TRBV19,TRBJ2-7,-,TGTGCCAGTAGTCAAGGGGTGGGCTACGAGCAGTACTTC,CASSQGVGYEQYF
TRBV10-3,TRBJ1-6,-,TGTGCCATCAGGGGCACAGAAAATTCACCCCTCCACTTT,CAIRGTENSPLHF
TRBV6-6,TRBJ1-1,TRBD1,TGTGCCAGCAGTCGGACAGGGGGGGACACTGAAGCTTTCTTT,CASSRTGGDTEAFF
TRBV29-1,TRBJ2-1,TRBD1,TGCAGCACCCTGGAGGGAACAGGGGGGAATGAGCAGTTCTTC,CSTLEGTGGNEQFF
TRBV18,TRBJ2-2,TRBD2,TGTGCCAGCTCACCGGGACTACGAAACACCGGGGAGCTGTTTTTT,CASSPGLRNTGELFF
TRBV28,TRBJ1-2,-,TGTGCCAGCAGTTTGAACTCCGACTATGGCTACACCTTC,CASSLNSDYGYTF
TRBV4-3,TRBJ2-7,-,TGCGCCAGCAGCCAAGAACCGGAGAGCTCCTACGAGCAGTACTTC,CASSQEPESSYEQYF
TRBV5-4,TRBJ1-4,-,TGTGCCAGCAGCTTGAACAGTAATGAAAAACTGTTTTTT,CASSLNSNEKLFF
TRBV18,TRBJ2-7,-,TGTGCCAGCTCACCTGACAGGCGAAGCTCCTACGAGCAGTACTTC,CASSPDRRSSYEQYF